This T cell receptor (beta chain) comes out of a study of patients and donors after allogeneic stem cell transplantation (dated by TCRdb to 2018 to 2020). Points on this clonotype: What this receptor recognizes is not known. No much larger clone exists at a distance of one base, and base qualities are not known.

CDR1 SEHNR and CDR2 FQNEAQ are derived from the germline V gene (reference sequence). The CDR3 sequence holds 12 residues, the cysteine and phenylalanine included. Only the CDR3 DNA stays, 36 bases, in frame from base 1. The junction shows trimming of 11 bases on V and 2 bases on J, plus 12 bases between the germline ends. The method was RT-PCR. Data came from a NextSeq 550. TCRdb reworked the public reads: Q25 trimming with fastp, MiXCR clone assembly, productive beta chains retained. Each CDR3 protein gets just one entry, which takes the most common genes and DNA from the rows behind it. The sample profile shows approximately 140,000 distinct CDR3 sequences; about a third of them were found once. The top ten constitute roughly 52% of the sample.

Sequences were obtained from blood, either unsorted or a sorted T cell fraction (not recorded which). The source is a human donor who was either an allogeneic HSCT recipient or a stem cell or donor lymphocyte infusion donor (not recorded which). It is not recorded whose cells these are; they may come from a transplant donor. The receptor chain draws on TRBV7-9 and TRBJ2-5, with TRBD1 tentatively as D gene (5 bases match). The DNA sequence is given as TGTGCCTTAGCTCGACAGCAAGAGACCCAGTACTTC. This sequence encodes CALARQQETQYF.